This T cell receptor beta chain was captured in a study of blood T cell repertoires in COVID-19. Study details: Acute and convalescent COVID-19 samples came from the United States, Italy and Spain. From T cells, B-cell-depleted T cells, or PBMCs came the material, which was cDNA or gDNA.

Source study methods: The assay estimated nucleated cells by amplifying reference gene primers. Sequencing used immunoSEQ multiplex PCR; TCRdb keeps in-frame clones, though not all of them. Clone size and V and J calls were adopted from that table, with D and trimming inferred from the DNA. This table has roughly 100,000 clones, approximately 88% appearing once. Germline V gene sequence: CDR1 GTSNPN, CDR2 SVGIG (reference sequence). This CDR3 is built from 12 residues. V was cut by 0 bases and J by 5 bases, with 7 bases left in between. Sequenced sample: peripheral blood. The clonotype was recovered from a woman aged 60 to 75 with acute or convalescent COVID-19. The chain uses TRBV30 and TRBJ2-5, with D possibly being TRBD2 (5 bases). CDR3 amino acids: CAWSVQRETQYF. CDR3 in DNA: TGTGCCTGGAGTGTACAGCGGGAGACCCAGTACTTC.